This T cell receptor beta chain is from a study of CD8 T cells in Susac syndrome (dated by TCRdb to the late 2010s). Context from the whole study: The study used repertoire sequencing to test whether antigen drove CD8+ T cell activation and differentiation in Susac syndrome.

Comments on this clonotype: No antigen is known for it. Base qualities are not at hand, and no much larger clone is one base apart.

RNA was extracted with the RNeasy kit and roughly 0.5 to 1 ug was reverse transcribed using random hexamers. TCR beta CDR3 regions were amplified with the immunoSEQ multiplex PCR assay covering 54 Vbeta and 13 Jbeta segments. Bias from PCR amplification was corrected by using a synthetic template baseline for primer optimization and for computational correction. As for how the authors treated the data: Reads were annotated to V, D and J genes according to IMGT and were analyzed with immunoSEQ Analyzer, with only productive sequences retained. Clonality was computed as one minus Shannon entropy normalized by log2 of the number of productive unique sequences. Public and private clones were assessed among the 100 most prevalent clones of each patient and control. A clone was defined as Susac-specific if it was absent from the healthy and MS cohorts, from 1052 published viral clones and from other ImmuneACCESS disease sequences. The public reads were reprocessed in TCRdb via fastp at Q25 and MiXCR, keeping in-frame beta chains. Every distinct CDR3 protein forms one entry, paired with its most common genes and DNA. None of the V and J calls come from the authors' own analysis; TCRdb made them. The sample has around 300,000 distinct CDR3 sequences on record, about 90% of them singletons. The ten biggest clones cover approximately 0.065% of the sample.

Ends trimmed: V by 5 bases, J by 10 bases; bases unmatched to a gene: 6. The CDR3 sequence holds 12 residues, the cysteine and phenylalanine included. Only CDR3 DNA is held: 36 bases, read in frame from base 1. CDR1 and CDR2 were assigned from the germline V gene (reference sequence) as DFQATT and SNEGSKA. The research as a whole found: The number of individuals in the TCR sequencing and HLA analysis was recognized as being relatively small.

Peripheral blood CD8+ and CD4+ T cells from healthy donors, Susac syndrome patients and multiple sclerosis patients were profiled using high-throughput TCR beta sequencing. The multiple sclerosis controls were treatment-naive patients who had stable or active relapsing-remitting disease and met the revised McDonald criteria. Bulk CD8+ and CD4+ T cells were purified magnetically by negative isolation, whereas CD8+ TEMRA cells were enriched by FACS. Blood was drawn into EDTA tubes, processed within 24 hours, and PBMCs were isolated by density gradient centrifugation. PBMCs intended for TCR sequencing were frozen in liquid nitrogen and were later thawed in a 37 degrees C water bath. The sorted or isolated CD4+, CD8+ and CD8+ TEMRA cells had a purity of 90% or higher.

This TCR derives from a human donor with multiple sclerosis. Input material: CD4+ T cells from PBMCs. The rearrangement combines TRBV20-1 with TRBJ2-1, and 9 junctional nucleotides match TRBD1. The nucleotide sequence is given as TGCAGTGCTTCGAGGACAGGGGCCGAGCAGTTCTTC. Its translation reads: CSASRTGAEQFF.